This entry lists 32 T cell receptor beta chains sequenced from one sample in a study of blood T cell repertoires in COVID-19. Measured with immunoSEQ multiplex PCR; TCRdb has only the in-frame clones, and not every one. The table has under 150,000 clones, around 82% seen once. The sequenced material came from peripheral blood. Receptors originate from a man aged 55 to 70 with acute or convalescent COVID-19.

The V call is TRBV6-5, the J call TRBJ2-7, with D possibly matching TRBD1 (5 bases). This CDR3 has 14 amino acids. With 4 bases removed from V and 2 bases from J, the gap between germline ends came to 12 bases. The germline gives CDR1 MNHEY, CDR2 SVGAGI. The DNA for the CDR3 is TGTGCCAGCAGTTCGGACAAGGGGACCTACGAGCAGTACTTC. Its translation is CASSSDKGTYEQYF.

The rearrangement uses TRBV14 and TRBJ2-5, with 8 bases lining up with TRBD1. The germline gives CDR1 SGHDN, CDR2 FVKESK. V shed 2 bases and J 6 bases; nucleotides not matched to a gene: 8. There are 15 residues in the CDR3. This CDR3 is CASSQLTGAGKTQYF. The CDR3 DNA reads TGTGCCAGCAGCCAACTGACAGGGGCAGGAAAGACCCAGTACTTC.

This clone was observed a handful of times. Other DNA variants within this sample encode the same CDR3. The J gene is TRBJ1-1, the V gene TRBV4-1; D uncertain. The CDR3 runs to 14 residues. The germline V gene encodes CDR1 MGHRA and CDR2 YSYEKL. With 0 bases removed from V and 1 base from J, the gap between germline ends came to 6 bases. The CDR3 sequence: CASSQEPGNTEAFF. As DNA, the CDR3 is TGCGCCAGCAGCCAAGAACCGGGGAACACTGAAGCTTTCTTT.

This clone was seen a single time. This sequence joins TRBV6-2 or TRBV6-3 and TRBJ2-7; D might be TRBD2 (6 bases). Per the germline V gene, CDR1 is MNHEY and CDR2 is SVGEGT. Trimming removed 1 base at V and 7 bases at J, with 17 bases between. The length of the CDR3 is 15 residues. The CDR3 is CASSYFVGGALEQYF. The CDR3 coding sequence is TGTGCCAGCAGTTACTTCGTGGGAGGAGCTTTGGAGCAGTACTTC.

This chain connects TRBV5-1 to TRBJ1-3; no firm D call. This CDR3 has 15 amino acids. Looked up from germline, CDR1 is SGHRS and CDR2 is YFSETQ. Trimming pared 4 bases from V and 0 bases from J, leaving 11 bases between. CDR3 in DNA: TGCGCCAGCAGCCCCGAGGTACTCTCTGGAAACACCATATATTTT. Amino acids: CASSPEVLSGNTIYF.

The chain uses TRBV5-6 and TRBJ1-3; D is unresolved. V lost 4 bases and J 2 bases, leaving 10 bases between the germline ends. CDR1 is SGHDT and CDR2 is YYEEEE in the germline V gene. The CDR3 runs to 14 residues. Here the CDR3 reads CASSRVGTGNTIYF. CDR3 coding DNA: TGTGCCAGCAGCCGGGTCGGTACTGGAAACACCATATATTTT. Using reference TRBV5-6 and TRBJ1-3 for the parts outside the CDR3, the full variable domain is DAGVTQSPTHLIKTRGQQVTLRCSPKSGHDTVSWYQQALGQGPQFIFQYYEEEERQRGNFPDRFSGHQFPNYSSELNVNALLLGDSALYLCASSRVGTGNTIYFGEGSWLTVV.

This clone was detected a few times. CDR3 in amino acids: CASSIPGRGKNIQYF. The CDR3, as DNA: TGTGCCAGTAGTATCCCCGGGAGGGGCAAAAACATTCAGTACTTC. This chain joins TRBV19 and TRBJ2-4; TRBD2 aligns across 8 bases. Per the germline V gene, CDR1 is LNHDA and CDR2 is SQIVND (reference sequence). The V and J ends lost 3 bases and 3 bases, in that order; junction bases with no gene match: 4. CDR3 length: 15 amino acids.

The gene calls are TRBV11-2 and TRBJ1-2; 8 positions match TRBD1. The CDR3 has 13 residues. Germline assignment: CDR1 SGHAT and CDR2 FQNNGV. The ends lost 4 bases at V and 9 bases at J; junction bases unmatched: 7. CDR3 DNA: TGTGCCAGCAGCTCCGACAGGGGTATAAGCTACACCTTC. It specifies CASSSDRGISYTF.

The chain links TRBV13 to TRBJ2-5; 11 nucleotides align to TRBD2. The V segment lost 5 bases and the J segment 4 bases; nucleotides outside the gene matches: 12. The CDR3 consists of 17 residues. From germline, CDR1 is PRHDT and CDR2 FYEKMQ (reference sequence). Here the CDR3 reads CASSGSASGRFAETQYF. CDR3 nucleotides: TGTGCCAGCAGCGGGTCCGCTAGCGGGAGGTTTGCAGAGACCCAGTACTTC.

This CDR3 reads CASSLGQGAGFYEQYF. Here the CDR3 DNA reads TGTGCCAGCTCCCTTGGACAGGGGGCGGGTTTCTACGAGCAGTACTTC. The gene calls are TRBV18 and TRBJ2-7; 11 bases fit TRBD1. CDR3 size: 16 residues. V lost 6 bases, J lost 3 bases, and 10 bases stayed unmatched. Per germline, CDR1 KGHSH and CDR2 LQKENI.

The rearrangement links TRBV28 to TRBJ2-3; 9 bases are a match to TRBD2. Looked up from germline, CDR1 is MDHEN and CDR2 is SYDVKM. CDR3 length: 15 residues. V lost 7 bases to trimming and J lost 0 bases; unmatched junction nucleotides: 5. The CDR3 nucleotides read TGTGCCAGCACTACTAGCGGGCCTAGCACAGATACGCAGTATTTT. Translating gives CASTTSGPSTDTQYF.

This chain joins TRBV5-1 and TRBJ2-7; D is unclear. The V gene lost 6 bases and the J gene lost 2 bases, with 12 bases spanning the gap. The CDR3 covers 13 residues. CDR1 is SGHRS and CDR2 is YFSETQ in the germline V gene. CDR3 nucleotides: TGCGCCAGCAACGACATAAACGCCTACGAGCAGTACTTC. Translated: CASNDINAYEQYF.

Turning to this clone: Sequence at one end of the junction differs from germline and may be a read error. At the DNA level, this CDR3 is encoded by other sequences in the same sample as well. This sequence joins TRBV27 and TRBJ1-2; tentative D call: TRBD1 (5 bases). This CDR3 region has 13 residues. The germline gives CDR1 MNHEY, CDR2 SMNVEV (reference sequence). The CDR3 is CASSDSFNYGYTF. CDR3 bases: TGTGCCAGCAGTGACAGCTTTAACTATGGCTATACCTTC.

The chain carries TRBV30 and TRBJ1-2, with a tentative D call TRBD1 (6 bases). Between the trimmed V and J ends, which lost 0 bases and 7 bases, there was a span of 15 bases. Germline V gene sequence: CDR1 GTSNPN, CDR2 SVGIG (reference sequence). This CDR3 comprises 14 residues. The CDR3 sequence: CAWSVNRAGSGYTF. CDR3 nucleotide sequence: TGTGCCTGGAGTGTAAACAGGGCGGGTAGTGGCTACACCTTC.

The V and J genes are TRBV2 and TRBJ1-5, with 8 bases aligning to TRBD1. V lost 4 bases and J lost 2; bases outside the gene matches: 7. Germline assignment: CDR1 SNHLY and CDR2 FYNNEI. This CDR3 region has 16 residues. DNA for the CDR3: TGTGCCAGCAGTGTGGCGCAGGGGGCTCGCAATCAGCCCCAGCATTTT. Protein product: CASSVAQGARNQPQHF.

The rearrangement uses TRBV4-2 and TRBJ2-7, with 9 nucleotides matching TRBD2. Looked up from germline, CDR1 is LGHNA and CDR2 is YNFKEQ. This CDR3 region has 14 residues. Losses at the gene ends were 0 bases for V and 4 bases for J; bases not matched to a gene: 1. The CDR3 loop is CASSQETSGYEQYF. The CDR3 region has the DNA TGTGCCAGCAGCCAAGAGACTAGCGGTTACGAGCAGTACTTC.

The chain links TRBV10-3 to TRBJ2-1, with 10 bases lining up with TRBD2. CDR1 and CDR2 (germline): ENHRY, SYGVKD. The CDR3 length is 15 residues. V was pared by 1 base and J by 4 bases, with 1 base of the junction left unmatched. CDR3 sequence (DNA): TGTGCCATCAGTGAGTTTAGCGGGGGGTACAATGAGCAGTTCTTC. Protein product: CAISEFSGGYNEQFF.

The chain employs TRBV9 and TRBJ2-2, with D perhaps TRBD2 (6 bases). Germline lookup yields CDR1 SGDLS and CDR2 YYNGEE. V was trimmed by 5 bases and J by 0 bases, leaving 17 bases between them. The CDR3 length is 17 residues. The CDR3 DNA sequence: TGTGCCAGCAGTGTACCTCTCCGGGACTCGAACACCGGGGAGCTGTTTTTT. It yields the protein CASSVPLRDSNTGELFF. Using reference TRBV9 and TRBJ2-2 for the parts outside the CDR3, the full variable domain is DSGVTQTPKHLITATGQRVTLRCSPRSGDLSVYWYQQSLDQGLQFLIQYYNGEERAKGNILERFSAQQFPDLHSELNLSSLELGDSALYFCASSVPLRDSNTGELFFGEGSRLTVL.

The CDR3 nucleotides are TGTGCCAGCAGCCGAACGGGGGTTCGGCGCGAGCAGTACTTC. It translates to CASSRTGVRREQYF. The chain carries TRBV16 and TRBJ2-7; D may be TRBD2 (6 bases). Deletions cut 4 bases from V and 6 bases from J, with 16 bases between. The CDR3 is 14 residues long. Per germline, CDR1 KGHSY and CDR2 FQNENV.

This chain joins TRBV5-8 and TRBJ2-7; D gene unclear. CDR3 length: 12 residues. The ends were cut back, 3 bases at V and 0 bases at J, with 4 bases in the middle. CDR1 is SGHTS, CDR2 YDEGEE, per germline. CDR3 residues: CASSSYSYEQYF. CDR3 nucleotides: TGTGCCAGCAGCTCCTACTCCTACGAGCAGTACTTC.

The chain's CDR3 is CSVVLTGQGQPQHF. DNA for the CDR3: TGCAGCGTTGTACTAACAGGGCAGGGGCAGCCCCAGCATTTT. The V call is TRBV29-1, the J call TRBJ1-5; TRBD1 is a possible D gene (6 bases). V shed 4 bases and J shed 7 bases, with 17 bases lying between them. Germline assignment: CDR1 SQVTM and CDR2 ANQGSEA. This CDR3 comprises 14 residues.

CDR3 residues: CASSLGRGTVNEKLFF. The CDR3 region has the DNA TGTGCCAGCAGCTTAGGAAGGGGGACAGTCAATGAAAAACTGTTTTTT. V is TRBV13 and J is TRBJ1-4, with TRBD1 matching 7 bases. The CDR3 runs to 16 residues. Per germline, CDR1 PRHDT and CDR2 FYEKMQ (reference sequence). The J segment lost 5 bases and the V segment lost 0 bases, leaving 6 bases of the junction unmatched.

This clone was seen more than once but under ten times. V usage is TRBV6-6 and J usage is TRBJ1-2, with D possibly TRBD1 on 5 matching bases. Germline-derived CDR1 and CDR2 are MNHNY and SVGAGI (reference sequence). This CDR3 has 13 residues. V lost 8 bases to trimming and J lost 2 bases, with 12 bases between them. CDR3 amino acids: CASSRDSNYGYTF. CDR3 coding DNA: TGTGCCAGCTCCCGGGACTCCAACTATGGCTACACCTTC.

The V gene is TRBV10-3, the J gene TRBJ2-5; possible D gene TRBD2, 6 bases. Deletions cut 0 bases from V and 2 bases from J, with 10 bases between. The CDR3 is 15 residues long. The germline V gene encodes CDR1 ENHRY and CDR2 SYGVKD. CDR3 sequence reads: CAISESEGGQETQYF. CDR3 coding DNA: TGTGCCATCAGTGAGTCTGAGGGAGGTCAAGAGACCCAGTACTTC.

This sequence joins TRBV5-6 and TRBJ2-3; D is possibly TRBD1 (5 bases). Germline CDR1 SGHDT, CDR2 YYEEEE. This CDR3 is 18 amino acids long. V lost 0 bases and J lost 6, with 23 bases in between. The CDR3 DNA sequence: TGTGCCAGCAGCTTGGGTGATCTCTCAGGGTTGTCATATGATACGCAGTATTTT. It specifies CASSLGDLSGLSYDTQYF.

Of note for this clone: Within the sample, other DNA sequences also encode this same CDR3. This CDR3 reads CAWSPGLAGGNEQFF. CDR3 coding DNA: TGTGCCTGGAGCCCGGGACTAGCGGGAGGGAATGAGCAGTTCTTC. The V gene is TRBV30, the J gene TRBJ2-1, with TRBD2 identical over 16 bases. CDR1 GTSNPN and CDR2 SVGIG come from the germline V gene (reference sequence). V lost 3 bases, J lost 7 bases, and 3 bases stayed unmatched. There are 15 residues in the CDR3.

The rearrangement uses TRBV11-2 and TRBJ2-1, with D maybe TRBD2 (5 bases). Germline V gene data show CDR1 as SGHAT and CDR2 as FQNNGV. V was cut by 4 bases and J by 12 bases, with 13 bases left in between. CDR3 length equals 12 residues. CDR3 sequence: CASSSTRDRQFF. In nucleotides, the CDR3 is TGTGCCAGCAGCTCCACTAGGGATCGGCAGTTCTTC.

CDR3 coding DNA: TGTGCCAGCAGCCAAGGGGCCTCGGGGGGGGTCACAGATACGCAGTATTTT. Protein: CASSQGASGGVTDTQYF. The chain combines TRBV4-2 with TRBJ2-3; 8 nucleotides line up with TRBD2. The ends lost 1 base at V and 2 bases at J; junction bases unmatched: 8. Germline V gene data show CDR1 as LGHNA and CDR2 as YNFKEQ. This CDR3 is 17 amino acids long.

The chain carries TRBV5-4 and TRBJ1-5; TRBD1 matches at 11 bases. Germline V gene sequence: CDR1 SGHNT, CDR2 YYREEE (reference sequence). The junction had 3 bases not matched to a gene; V was cut back by 3 bases and J by 4 bases. The CDR3 has 15 residues. The CDR3 region has the DNA TGTGCCAGCAGCTCGGACAGGGGGCAAAATCAGCCCCAGCATTTT. Its protein product is CASSSDRGQNQPQHF.

The V and J genes are TRBV7-9 and TRBJ1-2, with TRBD1 matching 9 bases. This CDR3 has 14 amino acids. V dropped 0 bases and J dropped 4; count of bases not matched to a gene: 0. Germline-derived CDR1 and CDR2 are SEHNR and FQNEAQ (reference sequence). As DNA, the CDR3 is TGTGCCAGCAGCTTAGCGGGACAGGGCTATGGCTACACCTTC. Encoded protein: CASSLAGQGYGYTF.

The gene calls are TRBV19 and TRBJ2-1; a possible D gene is TRBD2 (7 bases). Germline CDR1 LNHDA, CDR2 SQIVND (reference sequence). The V end was cut by 5 bases, the J end by 5 bases, with 19 bases between. This CDR3 contains 16 residues. CDR3 bases: TGTGCCAGTAGTTACCTCGGGGGGCCCCGGGACAATGAGCAGTTCTTC. This encodes CASSYLGGPRDNEQFF.

The chain joins TRBV28 to TRBJ2-5; 10 bases line up with TRBD1. CDR3 length equals 17 residues. Trimming at V came to 4 bases and at J to 6 bases, leaving 14 bases not matched to a gene. Germline CDR1 MDHEN, CDR2 SYDVKM. CDR3 loop: CASSSMGQGRASKTQYF. Written as DNA, the CDR3 is TGTGCCAGCAGTTCTATGGGACAGGGGAGGGCCTCGAAGACCCAGTACTTC.